The next 24 T cell receptor beta chains were all read from a single sample in a study of blood T cell repertoires in COVID-19. Produced via immunoSEQ multiplex PCR; TCRdb's table is partial and in-frame only. The profile shows about 150,000 clones, around 78% of them singletons. Sequenced sample: peripheral blood. These receptors originate from a man older than 75 with acute or convalescent COVID-19.

The gene calls are TRBV29-1 and TRBJ2-1; 8 bases are a match to TRBD2. The CDR3 is 15 amino acids. The trim removed 2 bases at V and 8 bases at J, leaving 11 bases unmatched. The germline V gene encodes CDR1 SQVTM and CDR2 ANQGSEA. CDR3 bases: TGCAGCGTTGAAAAAAGCGGGGGTGGCGGGGATGAGCAGTTCTTC. The encoded protein is CSVEKSGGGGDEQFF.

The sample holds one count of this clone. This chain uses TRBV5-4 with TRBJ2-2, with 9 bases that match TRBD2. The CDR3 covers 15 residues. CDR1 is SGHNT and CDR2 is YYREEE in the germline V gene (reference sequence). Trimming removed 4 bases from V and 9 bases from J; junction bases left unmatched: 10. As DNA, the CDR3 is TGTGCCAGCAGCCTTCCCAGCGGGGGGACCCGGGAGCTGTTTTTT. Amino acid sequence: CASSLPSGGTRELFF.

This clone was seen a single time. The chain couples TRBV6-5 to TRBJ1-2, with D possibly matching TRBD1 (6 bases). V lost 2 bases and J 0 bases, leaving 7 bases between the germline ends. CDR1 is MNHEY and CDR2 is SVGAGI in the germline V gene. The length of the CDR3 is 14 residues. Here the CDR3 DNA reads TGTGCCAGCAGTTACACAGGGCCTAACTATGGCTACACCTTC. Protein sequence: CASSYTGPNYGYTF.

The rearrangement uses TRBV11-1 and TRBJ2-1; D may be TRBD2 (5 bases). V shed 0 bases and J shed 12 bases, with 21 bases lying between them. Germline V gene data show CDR1 as SGHAT and CDR2 as FQDESV (reference sequence). The length of the CDR3 is 16 residues. CDR3 protein: CASSLAKRGRATRQFF. CDR3 nucleotides: TGTGCCAGCAGCTTAGCGAAACGAGGGCGGGCGACACGGCAGTTCTTC.

The chain recombines TRBV3-1 (or the pseudogene TRBV3-2) with TRBJ1-3; TRBD1 aligns across 9 bases. Germline assignment: CDR1 LGHDT and CDR2 YNNKEL (reference sequence). Trimming took 0 bases from V and 0 from J; bases not matched to a gene: 9. The CDR3 is 19 amino acids. CDR3 residues: CASSQDADRGSFSGNTIYF. The DNA of the CDR3 is TGTGCCAGCAGCCAAGATGCGGACAGGGGCTCTTTCTCTGGAAACACCATATATTTT.

The chain joins TRBV28 to TRBJ1-5, with no clear D. Germline V gene lookup returns CDR1 MDHEN and CDR2 SYDVKM. Trimming shortened V by 5 bases and J by 5 bases, and 10 bases separated the two germline ends. This CDR3 has 13 amino acids. The CDR3: CASSPPSDQPQHF. The CDR3 DNA reads as TGTGCCAGCAGTCCTCCGTCCGATCAGCCCCAGCATTTT.

This rearrangement joins TRBV4-1 to TRBJ1-4; 7 positions agree with TRBD1. V lost 6 bases, J lost 4 bases, and 8 bases stayed unmatched. Germline V CDR1 and CDR2: MGHRA, YSYEKL. This CDR3 contains 15 residues. CDR3 nucleotides: TGCGCCAGCAGGCTACAGGGGTCTTATAATGAAAAACTGTTTTTT. Amino acids: CASRLQGSYNEKLFF.

The chain couples TRBV18 to TRBJ1-1; D gene ambiguous. V lost 5 bases to trimming and J lost 0 bases, with 7 bases between them. CDR1 and CDR2 (germline): KGHSH, LQKENI. This CDR3 spans 13 amino acids. For the CDR3, the DNA is TGTGCCAGCTCAACGGACTTGAACACTGAAGCTTTCTTT. Translated, it gives CASSTDLNTEAFF.

This chain links TRBV27 with TRBJ2-1, with D unclear. The CDR3 consists of 11 residues. Trimming took 3 bases from V and 7 from J, leaving 4 bases between them. CDR1 is MNHEY and CDR2 is SMNVEV in the germline V gene (reference sequence). The CDR3 loop is CASSFRNEQFF. CDR3 in DNA: TGTGCCAGCAGTTTCAGGAATGAGCAGTTCTTC.

This clone was seen once. This sequence joins TRBV6-5 and TRBJ2-1; the D is unclear. Germline lookup yields CDR1 MNHEY and CDR2 SVGAGI. The CDR3 totals 14 residues. Trimming stripped 7 bases from V and 3 bases from J, with 13 bases between. The CDR3 sequence: CASNSASGYNEQFF. In DNA form, the CDR3 reads TGTGCCAGCAACTCAGCGTCTGGCTACAATGAGCAGTTCTTC.

The chain uses TRBV4-1 and TRBJ2-3; 9 bases are a match to TRBD1. There are 17 residues in the CDR3. J gave up 5 bases and V 3 bases, and 12 bases lay outside the gene matches. Germline CDR1 reads MGHRA; CDR2 reads YSYEKL. CDR3 sequence: CASSQDLTGGWVDTQYF. CDR3 DNA: TGCGCCAGCAGCCAGGACCTCACAGGGGGCTGGGTAGATACGCAGTATTTT.

About this clone: At the DNA level, this CDR3 is encoded by other sequences in the same sample as well. The CDR3 loop reads CASSLDRTGELFF. CDR3 coding DNA: TGTGCCAGCAGCTTAGACAGGACCGGGGAGCTGTTTTTT. The V and J genes are TRBV11-2 and TRBJ2-2; no clear D gene. The germline V gene has CDR1 SGHAT and CDR2 FQNNGV. This CDR3 spans 13 amino acids. V lost 0 bases and J lost 5, with 4 bases in between.

The chain has TRBV28 and TRBJ2-2; D call uncertain. V lost 7 bases and J lost 0, with 6 bases in between. The CDR3 is made up of 13 amino acids. Germline loops: CDR1 MDHEN, CDR2 SYDVKM. DNA of the CDR3: TGTGCCAGCACGACAACGAACACCGGGGAGCTGTTTTTT. It yields the protein CASTTTNTGELFF.

The chain combines TRBV24-1 with TRBJ2-1, with TRBD2 matching 16 bases. After removal of 9 bases from V and 10 bases from J, the junction contained 14 bases not matched to a gene. Germline V gene lookup returns CDR1 KGHDR and CDR2 SFDVKD. This CDR3 is 17 amino acids long. The CDR3 region is CATGGKRGTSGGDEQFF. CDR3 sequence (DNA): TGTGCCACCGGAGGTAAAAGAGGGACTAGCGGGGGGGACGAGCAGTTCTTC.

In its sample, this clone was seen many times. CDR3 residues: CSVVVQGDGELFF. The CDR3 coding sequence is TGCAGCGTTGTTGTCCAGGGGGACGGGGAGCTGTTTTTT. The V call is TRBV29-1, the J call TRBJ2-2; 7 positions match TRBD1. Germline assignment: CDR1 SQVTM and CDR2 ANQGSEA. J lost 7 bases, V lost 4 bases, and 6 bases had no gene match. The CDR3 length is 13 residues.

This chain uses TRBV6-1 with TRBJ2-7, with TRBD1 as a possible D gene (6 bases). The CDR3 has 11 amino acids. The V end lost 3 bases, the J end lost 9 bases, and 9 bases lay between the germline ends. Germline assignment: CDR1 MNHNS and CDR2 SASEGT. The CDR3 here is CASSETGGQYF. As DNA, the CDR3 is TGTGCCAGCAGTGAGACAGGAGGGCAGTACTTC.

V is TRBV28 and J is TRBJ1-3, with no clear D. Trimming pared 6 bases from V and 0 bases from J, leaving 9 bases between. The length of the CDR3 is 14 residues. Looked up from germline, CDR1 is MDHEN and CDR2 is SYDVKM. CDR3 in DNA: TGTGCCAGCAGGAGTCCTTACTCTGGAAACACCATATATTTT. Translation gives CASRSPYSGNTIYF.

This chain links TRBV9 with TRBJ2-6, with D maybe TRBD1 (6 bases). Trimming took 0 bases from V and 2 from J, leaving 9 bases between them. This CDR3 is built from 16 residues. Germline loops: CDR1 SGDLS, CDR2 YYNGEE. CDR3 sequence reads: CASSVVSGAGANVLTF. In nucleotides, the CDR3 is TGTGCCAGCAGCGTAGTTTCAGGGGCTGGGGCCAACGTCCTGACTTTC.

This chain uses TRBV3-1 (or the pseudogene TRBV3-2) with TRBJ1-1; possibly TRBD1 for D (5 bases). The CDR3 is 14 residues long. Per germline, CDR1 LGHDT and CDR2 YNNKEL (reference sequence). Trimming pared 1 base from V and 6 bases from J, leaving 12 bases between. CDR3 sequence reads: CASSQVQGGAEAFF. The CDR3 coding sequence is TGTGCCAGCAGCCAAGTTCAGGGAGGGGCTGAAGCTTTCTTT.

The chain has TRBV11-2 and TRBJ1-1; D is possibly TRBD1 (5 bases). The CDR3 is made up of 15 amino acids. Looked up from germline, CDR1 is SGHAT and CDR2 is FQNNGV. The V and J ends lost 5 bases and 0 bases respectively, with 13 bases between them. CDR3: CASSLRGSVNTEAFF. The CDR3, as DNA: TGTGCCAGCAGCCTAAGGGGCAGCGTGAACACTGAAGCTTTCTTT.

The chain recombines TRBV6-7 with TRBJ1-2; D is uncertain. TRBV6-7 is given ORF status, its function remaining uncertain. The CDR3 loop spans 16 amino acids. The V end lost 0 bases, the J end lost 5 bases, and 16 bases lay between the germline ends. The CDR3: CASSYSIRVGLYGYTF. The CDR3 nucleotides are TGTGCCAGCAGTTACTCGATTCGGGTCGGTTTGTATGGCTACACCTTC.

The chain employs TRBV7-9 and TRBJ2-1; possibly TRBD1 for D (6 bases). The CDR3 has 20 residues. The V gene lost 5 bases and the J gene lost 2 bases, with 28 bases spanning the gap. Germline CDR1 and CDR2: SEHNR and FQNEAQ (reference sequence). CDR3 residues: CASSSPEIGGPGGPYNEQFF. Written as DNA, the CDR3 is TGTGCCAGCAGCAGCCCGGAGATAGGGGGACCGGGTGGACCCTACAATGAGCAGTTCTTC.

The rearrangement uses TRBV28 and TRBJ2-7; D unclear. The CDR3 spans 15 residues. CDR1 MDHEN and CDR2 SYDVKM come from the germline V gene. With 4 bases removed from V and 3 bases from J, the gap between germline ends came to 16 bases. CDR3 amino acids: CASSSTLAARYEQYV. The DNA for the CDR3 is TGTGCCAGCAGTTCTACCCTGGCGGCCCGCTACGAGCAGTACGTC.

This clone was counted a single time. The rearrangement links TRBV9 to TRBJ1-2; D ambiguous. The CDR3 is 13 residues long. Germline values: CDR1 SGDLS, CDR2 YYNGEE. V gave up 0 bases and J gave up 4 bases, with 7 bases separating them. CDR3 bases: TGTGCCAGCAGCGTAGGTAGTGTCTATGGCTACACCTTC. Translated, it gives CASSVGSVYGYTF.